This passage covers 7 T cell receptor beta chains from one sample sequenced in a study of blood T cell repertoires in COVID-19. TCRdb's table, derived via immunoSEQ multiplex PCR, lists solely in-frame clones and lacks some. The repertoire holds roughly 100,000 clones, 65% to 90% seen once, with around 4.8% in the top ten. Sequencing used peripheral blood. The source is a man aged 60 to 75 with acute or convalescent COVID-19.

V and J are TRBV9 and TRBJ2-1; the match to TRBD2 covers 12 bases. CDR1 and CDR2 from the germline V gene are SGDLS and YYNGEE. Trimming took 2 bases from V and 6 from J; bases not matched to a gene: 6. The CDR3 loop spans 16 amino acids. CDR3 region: CASSVGGLAGFNEQFF. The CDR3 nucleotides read TGTGCCAGCAGCGTTGGGGGACTAGCGGGTTTCAATGAGCAGTTCTTC.

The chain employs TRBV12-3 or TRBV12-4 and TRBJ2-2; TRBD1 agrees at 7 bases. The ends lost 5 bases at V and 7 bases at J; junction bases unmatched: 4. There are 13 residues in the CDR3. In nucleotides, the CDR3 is TGTGCCAGCAGTCCCTGGACAGGCGGGGAGCTGTTTTTT. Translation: CASSPWTGGELFF.

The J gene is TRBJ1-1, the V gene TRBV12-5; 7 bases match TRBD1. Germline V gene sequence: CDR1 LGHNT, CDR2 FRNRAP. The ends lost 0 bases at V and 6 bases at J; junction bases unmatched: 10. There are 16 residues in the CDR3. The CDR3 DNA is TGTGCTAGTGGTTTGGTATTATCACAGGGGATCGCTGAAGCTTTCTTT. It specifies CASGLVLSQGIAEAFF.

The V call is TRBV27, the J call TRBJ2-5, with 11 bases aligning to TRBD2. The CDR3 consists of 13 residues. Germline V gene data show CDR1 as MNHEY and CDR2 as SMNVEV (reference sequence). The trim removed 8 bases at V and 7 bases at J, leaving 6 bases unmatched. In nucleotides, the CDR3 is TGTGCCAGCTCCTCGACTAGCGGGATGACCCAGTACTTC. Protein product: CASSSTSGMTQYF.

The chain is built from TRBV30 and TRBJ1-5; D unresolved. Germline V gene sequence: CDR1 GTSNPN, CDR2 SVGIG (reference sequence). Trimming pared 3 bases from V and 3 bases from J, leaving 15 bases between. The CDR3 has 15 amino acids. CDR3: CAWSEGGSANQPQHF. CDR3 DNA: TGTGCCTGGAGCGAGGGAGGCAGCGCCAATCAGCCCCAGCATTTT.

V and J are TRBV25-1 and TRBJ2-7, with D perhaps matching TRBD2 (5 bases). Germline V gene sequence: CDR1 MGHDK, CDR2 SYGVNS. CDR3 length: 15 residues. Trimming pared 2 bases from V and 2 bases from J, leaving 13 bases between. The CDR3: CASSEPKRNPYEQYF. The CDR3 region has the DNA TGTGCCAGCAGTGAACCGAAGCGGAACCCCTACGAGCAGTACTTC.

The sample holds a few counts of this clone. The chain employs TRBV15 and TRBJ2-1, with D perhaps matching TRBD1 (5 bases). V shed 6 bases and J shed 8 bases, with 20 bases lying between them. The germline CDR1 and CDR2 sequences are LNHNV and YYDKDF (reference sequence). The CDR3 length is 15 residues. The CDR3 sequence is CATRANSRGGDEQFF. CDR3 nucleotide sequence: TGTGCCACCAGGGCAAACTCTAGGGGTGGCGATGAGCAGTTCTTC.